The present T cell receptor beta chain was sequenced within a study of blood T cell repertoires in COVID-19. On the study more broadly: There were acute and convalescent COVID-19 samples, and they came from the United States, Italy and Spain. Sample material is recorded as cDNA or gDNA derived from T cells, B-cell-depleted T cells, or PBMCs.

Original handling: Reference gene primer amplification in the assay estimated nucleated cell counts. The data were produced by immunoSEQ multiplex PCR, yet TCRdb's version contains in-frame clones alone and is incomplete. The V and J calls and clone size are taken from that table; D and trimming were inferred from the DNA. The data show tens of thousands of clones, with 80% to 90% seen just once and 5.5% to 8.5% held by the top ten. This CDR3 has 15 residues. V dropped 4 bases and J dropped 4; count of bases not matched to a gene: 7. CDR1 and CDR2 from the germline V gene are KGHSH and LQKENI. This chain connects TRBV18 to TRBJ1-1, with 9 bases that match TRBD1. The sequence derives from a man between 60 and 70 years old with acute or convalescent COVID-19. The sample was peripheral blood. In nucleotides, the CDR3 is TGTGCCAGCTCACAACAGGGGGCCTGGGGCACTGAAGCTTTCTTT. Residues: CASSQQGAWGTEAFF.